This passage covers 24 T cell receptor beta chains from one sample sequenced in a study of blood T cell repertoires in COVID-19 (dated by TCRdb to 2019 to 2021). The library came from the immunoSEQ multiplex PCR assay. Here the immuneACCESS table is served through TCRdb, limited to in-frame sequences with V and J called. Missing clones are a known gap in these copies; in checked studies unresolved V genes cover under half, and the rest lacks a known reason. The sample table shows 110,000 to 150,000 clones, and over 70% are seen once. The ten largest clones take up roughly 45% of the sample. Sequenced sample: peripheral blood. These receptor sequences come from a human donor in a cohort sampled during active COVID-19.

The chain links TRBV6-5 to TRBJ2-2; the D is unclear. With 6 bases removed from V and 6 bases from J, the gap between germline ends came to 11 bases. The germline V gene encodes CDR1 MNHEY and CDR2 SVGAGI. The CDR3 covers 13 residues. The CDR3 bases are TGTGCCAGCAGATTAATCTTAGCCGGGGAGCTGTTTTTT. Encoded protein: CASRLILAGELFF.

The chain combines TRBV18 with TRBJ2-5; the D gene is possibly TRBD1 (6 bases). The germline V gene has CDR1 KGHSH and CDR2 LQKENI. Between the trimmed V and J ends, which lost 0 bases and 13 bases, there was a span of 21 bases. The CDR3 consists of 15 residues. This CDR3 reads CASSPPEGQTSPRYF. The CDR3 nucleotides are TGTGCCAGCTCACCACCAGAGGGACAAACTTCACCTCGGTACTTC. Complete variable domain (other parts from reference TRBV18 and TRBJ2-5): NAGVMQNPRHLVRRRGQEARLRCSPMKGHSHVYWYRQLPEEGLKFMVYLQKENIIDESGMPKERFSAEFPKEGPSILRIQQVVRGDSAAYFCASSPPEGQTSPRYFGPGTRLLVL.

The J gene is TRBJ2-5, the V gene TRBV10-3; 7 bases agree with TRBD1. Germline assignment: CDR1 ENHRY and CDR2 SYGVKD. The CDR3 runs 13 residues. The V gene end was trimmed by 3 bases and the J gene end by 2 bases; junction bases not matched to a gene: 0. The CDR3 DNA sequence: TGTGCCATCAGTGACAGGGGGCAAGAGACCCAGTACTTC. Encoded protein: CAISDRGQETQYF.

The V and J genes are TRBV4-1 and TRBJ1-2, with D uncertain. The germline V gene has CDR1 MGHRA and CDR2 YSYEKL. The CDR3 length is 15 residues. Trimming removed 2 bases from V and 4 bases from J, with 14 bases in between. In DNA form, the CDR3 reads TGCGCCAGCAGCCAAATGTTGATGGGGAGCTATGGCTACACCTTC. Translating it yields CASSQMLMGSYGYTF.

The V call is TRBV15, the J call TRBJ1-1; 7 bases line up with TRBD1. The V gene end was trimmed by 1 base and the J gene end by 9 bases; junction bases not matched to a gene: 11. CDR3 length: 15 residues. Germline assignment: CDR1 LNHNV and CDR2 YYDKDF (reference sequence). CDR3 region: CATSRAARGGFKAFF. In nucleotides, the CDR3 is TGTGCCACCAGCAGAGCCGCCAGAGGGGGCTTTAAAGCTTTCTTT. The complete variable domain, with remaining parts taken from reference TRBV15 and TRBJ1-1, reads DAMVIQNPRYQVTQFGKPVTLSCSQTLNHNVMYWYQQKSSQAPKLLFHYYDKDFNNEADTPDNFQSRRPNTSFCFLDIRSPGLGDTAMYLCATSRAARGGFKAFFGQGTRLTVV.

The chain employs TRBV29-1 and TRBJ2-1; tentatively, D is TRBD1 (5 bases). Germline V CDR1 and CDR2: SQVTM, ANQGSEA. The V gene lost 5 bases and the J gene lost 7 bases, with 15 bases spanning the gap. This CDR3 region has 13 residues. CDR3 sequence reads: CSVQKGLTNEQFF. CDR3 coding DNA: TGCAGCGTTCAAAAGGGGTTGACGAATGAGCAGTTCTTC.

This clone was observed a few times. This chain links TRBV11-3 with TRBJ2-3, with a possible D match to TRBD1 (5 bases). V was clipped by 4 bases and J by 4 bases, with 12 bases between them. The CDR3 is 14 amino acids. Per germline, CDR1 SGHNT and CDR2 YENEEA. The CDR3 bases are TGTGCCAGCAGCTCGACCAGGGTCGCAGATACGCAGTATTTT. This codes for CASSSTRVADTQYF.

The chain uses TRBV10-3 and TRBJ2-1; TRBD2 agrees at 13 bases. Germline loops: CDR1 ENHRY, CDR2 SYGVKD. V lost 4 bases to trimming and J lost 6 bases; unmatched junction nucleotides: 3. This CDR3 has 15 residues. CDR3 residues: CAISGTSGSINEQFF. CDR3 bases: TGTGCCATCAGTGGGACTAGCGGGAGTATCAATGAGCAGTTCTTC.

This CDR3 reads CASIRGQDAYGYTF. As DNA, the CDR3 is TGTGCCAGCATCCGTGGACAGGACGCTTATGGCTACACCTTC. The J gene is TRBJ1-2, the V gene TRBV2, with 7 bases aligning to TRBD1. Germline CDR1 reads SNHLY; CDR2 reads FYNNEI. This CDR3 contains 14 residues. The J segment lost 5 bases and the V segment lost 7 bases, leaving 10 bases of the junction unmatched.

The gene calls are TRBV27 and TRBJ2-1, with 7 bases aligning to TRBD1. The junction had 5 bases not matched to a gene; V was cut back by 5 bases and J by 1 base. CDR1 and CDR2 (germline): MNHEY, SMNVEV (reference sequence). This CDR3 is 15 amino acids long. CDR3 protein: CASSPGTASYNEQFF. The CDR3 DNA follows: TGTGCCAGCAGTCCCGGGACAGCGTCCTACAATGAGCAGTTCTTC.

The V call is TRBV19, the J call TRBJ1-3, with a weak D call TRBD1 (6 bases). Germline CDR1 reads LNHDA; CDR2 reads SQIVND (reference sequence). The CDR3 has 14 residues. Deletions cut 11 bases from V and 0 bases from J, with 14 bases between. CDR3 sequence reads: CAGRTVASGNTIYF. CDR3 DNA: TGTGCCGGCCGGACAGTCGCCTCTGGAAACACCATATATTTT. Based on the CDR3 plus reference TRBV19 and TRBJ1-3, the full variable domain is DGGITQSPKYLFRKEGQNVTLSCEQNLNHDAMYWYRQDPGQGLRLIYYSQIVNDFQKGDIAEGYSVSREKKESFPLTVTSAQKNPTAFYLCAGRTVASGNTIYFGEGSWLTVV.

This clone was recorded only once. This chain joins TRBV19 and TRBJ1-3; D is undetermined. From germline, CDR1 is LNHDA and CDR2 SQIVND (reference sequence). Trimming left V 3 bases short and J 0 bases short, with 9 bases between. CDR3 size: 15 residues. Here the CDR3 DNA reads TGTGCCAGTAGTATCACACACGTCTCTGGAAACACCATATATTTT. It specifies CASSITHVSGNTIYF.

The chain joins TRBV11-3 to TRBJ2-1, with TRBD2 matching 7 bases. The CDR3 is made up of 16 amino acids. With 0 bases clipped from V and 3 bases from J, the junction kept 5 bases outside the gene matches. Germline V lookup: CDR1 SGHNT, CDR2 YENEEA. In DNA, the CDR3 is TGTGCCAGCAGCTTAGAAGGAGGCGGGGGCTACAATGAGCAGTTCTTC. This translates into CASSLEGGGGYNEQFF. Filled out from reference TRBV11-3 and TRBJ2-1, the complete variable domain reads EAGVVQSPRYKIIEKKQPVAFWCNPISGHNTLYWYLQNLGQGPELLIRYENEEAVDDSQLPKDRFSAERLKGVDSTLKIQPAELGDSAVYLCASSLEGGGGYNEQFFGPGTRLTVL.

This chain joins TRBV11-3 and TRBJ2-1; TRBD1 might be the D (6 bases). Germline CDR1 and CDR2: SGHNT and YENEEA. The CDR3 is 14 amino acids. The V end was cut by 3 bases, the J end by 6 bases, with 12 bases between. DNA for the CDR3: TGTGCCAGCAGCTTGAACAGGGTGGGCAATGAGCAGTTCTTC. Encoded protein: CASSLNRVGNEQFF.

V is TRBV10-3 and J is TRBJ2-3; 11 nucleotides align to TRBD2. The CDR3 runs to 17 residues. Losses at the gene ends were 6 bases for V and 7 bases for J; bases not matched to a gene: 15. Germline V gives CDR1 ENHRY, CDR2 SYGVKD. DNA of the CDR3: TGTGCCATCAGGAGTTCGGGACTAGCGGATAAAACACATACGCAGTATTTT. It translates to CAIRSSGLADKTHTQYF.

The chain is built from TRBV6-5 and TRBJ2-5; 7 bases are a match to TRBD2. Germline values: CDR1 MNHEY, CDR2 SVGAGI. The CDR3 spans 13 residues. The ends lost 9 bases at V and 5 bases at J; junction bases unmatched: 9. The CDR3 DNA reads TGTGCCAGTGCACTCAGAGCGGGGGAGACCCAGTACTTC. Protein: CASALRAGETQYF.

This clone was seen once. The CDR3 nucleotides are TGTGCCACCAGTGACCCCGGACAGGGGAACACCGGGGAGCTGTTTTTT. This translates into CATSDPGQGNTGELFF. The genes are TRBV24-1 and TRBJ2-2, with 8 bases matching TRBD1. Unmatched junction bases numbered 4, after V lost 4 bases and J lost 1 base. This CDR3 region has 16 residues. The germline V gene has CDR1 KGHDR and CDR2 SFDVKD.

CDR3 region: CATSQRAEAFF. CDR3 DNA sequence: TGTGCCACCTCCCAAAGAGCTGAAGCTTTCTTT. V and J are TRBV25-1 and TRBJ1-1; D gene uncertain. Germline values: CDR1 MGHDK, CDR2 SYGVNS. The CDR3 is 11 amino acids. V lost 10 bases and J 6 bases, leaving 12 bases between the germline ends.

V and J are TRBV6-6 and TRBJ1-3; the match to TRBD1 covers 9 bases. Germline loops: CDR1 MNHNY, CDR2 SVGAGI (reference sequence). Trimming at V came to 0 bases and at J to 1 base, leaving 1 base not matched to a gene. This CDR3 is built from 16 residues. CDR3 coding DNA: TGTGCCAGCAGTTACTCGGACAGGGGATCTGGAAACACCATATATTTT. This translates into CASSYSDRGSGNTIYF.

The V gene is TRBV3-1 (or the pseudogene TRBV3-2), the J gene TRBJ1-2; maybe TRBD1 (5 bases). The CDR3 contains 12 residues. Trimming shortened V by 5 bases and J by 7 bases, and 11 bases separated the two germline ends. Per germline, CDR1 LGHDT and CDR2 YNNKEL (reference sequence). CDR3 sequence reads: CASSVAGIGYTF. The CDR3 nucleotides read TGTGCCAGCAGCGTCGCAGGGATTGGCTACACCTTC.

In DNA form, the CDR3 reads TGTGCCAGCAGGGAGGGACTCCTCTCCTACAATGAGCAGTTCTTC. Encoded protein: CASREGLLSYNEQFF. The chain recombines TRBV2 with TRBJ2-1, with D possibly being TRBD2 (6 bases). Trimming shortened V by 6 bases and J by 0 bases, and 12 bases separated the two germline ends. The V gene's germline CDR1 is SNHLY and CDR2 FYNNEI. This CDR3 is built from 15 residues.

J is TRBJ1-4 and V is TRBV18; the D is unclear. Trimming stripped 2 bases from V and 2 bases from J, with 12 bases between. This CDR3 is built from 16 residues. Germline CDR1 KGHSH, CDR2 LQKENI. The CDR3 here is CASSPDGGSTNEKLFF. The CDR3 region has the DNA TGTGCCAGCTCACCAGATGGAGGATCGACTAATGAAAAACTGTTTTTT. Looking up the rest from reference TRBV18 and TRBJ1-4 gives the full variable domain: NAGVMQNPRHLVRRRGQEARLRCSPMKGHSHVYWYRQLPEEGLKFMVYLQKENIIDESGMPKERFSAEFPKEGPSILRIQQVVRGDSAAYFCASSPDGGSTNEKLFFGSGTQLSVL.

The chain carries TRBV4-1 and TRBJ2-7; TRBD1 might be the D (5 bases). Germline V lookup: CDR1 MGHRA, CDR2 YSYEKL. V shed 4 bases and J shed 4 bases, with 17 bases lying between them. There are 15 residues in the CDR3. The CDR3 sequence is CASSPTAHHRYEQYF. Here the CDR3 DNA reads TGCGCCAGCAGCCCGACAGCTCACCATCGTTACGAGCAGTACTTC.

J is TRBJ2-2 and V is TRBV9; 9 bases line up with TRBD2. The germline V gene has CDR1 SGDLS and CDR2 YYNGEE. Trimming removed 0 bases from V and 3 bases from J; junction bases left unmatched: 6. The CDR3 totals 17 residues. CDR3 sequence: CASSVAGGGEYTGELFF. The CDR3 DNA reads TGTGCCAGCAGCGTAGCTGGCGGGGGGGAGTACACCGGGGAGCTGTTTTTT.